The clone carrying this TCR beta chain was observed a few times. The antigen is undetermined. The germline V gene encodes CDR1 SGDLS and CDR2 YYNGEE. The ends lost 2 bases at V and 0 bases at J; junction bases unmatched: 12. The CDR3 sequence is 20 residues long. In the PCR, 60 Vbeta and 13 Jbeta primers were used. This table comes from immunoSEQ multiplex PCR, and its TCRdb copy is limited to in-frame clones, with some not included. The sample includes some 140,000 clones, 79% of them seen just once. These data belong to a study of cytomegalovirus exposure and HLA in healthy donors. Study-level results: Relative to the approximately 670-donor mean, N-insertions were reportedly fewer in an Asian-associated ancestry cluster in a later analysis. Roughly uniform depth of sequencing across donors was assumed in presence/absence analyses. The classifier reportedly diagnosed cytomegalovirus status with high specificity and sensitivity. Sequencing probably produced one cluster of sequence variants that were highly shared.

The clonotype originates from a man aged 40-49 years in good health and CMV-seropositive. V and J are TRBV9 and TRBJ1-3, with 12 nucleotides matching TRBD1. Specimen: PBMCs. DNA of the CDR3: TGTGCCAGCAGCGTCTCCACCGGGACAGGGGGCGCTGGCTCTGGAAACACCATATATTTT. Translating it yields CASSVSTGTGGAGSGNTIYF. Drawing the rest from reference TRBV9 and TRBJ1-3, the complete variable domain is DSGVTQTPKHLITATGQRVTLRCSPRSGDLSVYWYQQSLDQGLQFLIQYYNGEERAKGNILERFSAQQFPDLHSELNLSSLELGDSALYFCASSVSTGTGGAGSGNTIYFGEGSWLTVV.